This T cell receptor (beta chain) was sequenced during a study of Ad26.COV2.S vaccination and SARS-CoV-2 variants. Overall study context: Doses of Ad26.COV2.S were injected into muscle once or twice, 56 days apart.

Treatment given: around 19 received Ad26.COV2.S at low or high dose, single or two shots; about five received placebo; per-sample allocation not given. Material that was analyzed had been drawn on day 63 after the first vaccine or placebo injection. As regards this clone: Its specificity is unknown.

Overall study results and limits: Comparability of non-spike TCR breadth was observed across vaccine and placebo recipients. The TCR breadth and depth analyses may have understated or missed part of the total T cell responses.

This CDR3 has 14 residues. With V trimmed by 5 bases and J by 6 bases, 4 bases remained unmatched. CDR1 and CDR2 from the germline V gene are MNHEY and SMNVEV (reference sequence). Repertoires were generated with immunoSEQ multiplex PCR, while TCRdb's copy carries only in-frame clones and drops some. Among around 450,000 clones listed, 80% to 90% were seen once. The chain links TRBV27 to TRBJ2-7; 13 nucleotides line up with TRBD2. This sequence was found in a person aged 18 to 59 who received the Ad26.COV2.S COVID-19 vaccine or a placebo. Material: peripheral blood, obtained in a trial of Ad26.COV2.S vaccine versus placebo. The CDR3 spells CASSPGLAGTEQYF. The CDR3, as DNA: TGTGCCAGCAGTCCGGGACTAGCGGGAACCGAGCAGTACTTC.